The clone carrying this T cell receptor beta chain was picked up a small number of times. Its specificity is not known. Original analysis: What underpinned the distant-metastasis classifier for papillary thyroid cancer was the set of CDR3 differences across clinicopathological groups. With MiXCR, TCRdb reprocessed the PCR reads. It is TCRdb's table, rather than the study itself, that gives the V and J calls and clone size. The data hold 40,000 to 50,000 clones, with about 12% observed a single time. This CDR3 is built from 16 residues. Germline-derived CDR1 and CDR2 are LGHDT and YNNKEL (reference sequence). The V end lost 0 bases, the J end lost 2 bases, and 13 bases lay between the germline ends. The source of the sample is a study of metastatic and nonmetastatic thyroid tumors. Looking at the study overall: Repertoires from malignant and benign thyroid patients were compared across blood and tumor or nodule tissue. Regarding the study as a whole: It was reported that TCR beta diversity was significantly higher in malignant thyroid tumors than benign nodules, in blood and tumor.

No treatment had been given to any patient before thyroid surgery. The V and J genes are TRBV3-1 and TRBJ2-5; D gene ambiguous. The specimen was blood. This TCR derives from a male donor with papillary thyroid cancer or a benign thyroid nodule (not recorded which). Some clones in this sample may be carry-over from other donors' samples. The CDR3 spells CASSQDSVSTQETQYF. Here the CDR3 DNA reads TGTGCCAGCAGCCAAGATTCGGTCAGTACGCAAGAGACCCAGTACTTC.